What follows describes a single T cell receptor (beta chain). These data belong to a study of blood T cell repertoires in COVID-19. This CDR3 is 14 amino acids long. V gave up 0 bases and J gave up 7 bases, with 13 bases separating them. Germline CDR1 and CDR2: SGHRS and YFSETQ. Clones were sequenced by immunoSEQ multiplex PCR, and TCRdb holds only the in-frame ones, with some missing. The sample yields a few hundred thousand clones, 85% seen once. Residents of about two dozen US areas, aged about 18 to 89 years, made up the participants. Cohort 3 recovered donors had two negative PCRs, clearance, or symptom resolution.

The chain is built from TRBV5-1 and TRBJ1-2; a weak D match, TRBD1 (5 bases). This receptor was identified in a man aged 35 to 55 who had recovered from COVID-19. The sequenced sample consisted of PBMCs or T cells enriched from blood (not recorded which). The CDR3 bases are TGCGCCAGCAGCTTGGCCACGGGAGGGGCTGGCTACACCTTC. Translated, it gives CASSLATGGAGYTF.